This entry lists 27 T cell receptor beta chains sequenced from one sample in a study of cytomegalovirus exposure and HLA in healthy donors. In the PCR, 60 Vbeta and 13 Jbeta primers were used. Only in-frame clones appear in the TCRdb table, and some are missing; sequencing was by immunoSEQ multiplex PCR. The table shows approximately 190,000 clones, with roughly 84% occurring only once. Sequencing used PBMCs. The receptors stem from a woman aged 50 to 60 in good health and CMV-seropositive.

The rearrangement uses TRBV6-5 and TRBJ2-7; maybe TRBD1 (6 bases). This CDR3 is 13 amino acids long. Per germline, CDR1 MNHEY and CDR2 SVGAGI. Trimming removed 8 bases from V and 1 base from J, with 12 bases in between. CDR3 sequence reads: CASARQGSYEQYF. The CDR3 region has the DNA TGTGCCAGCGCGCGGCAGGGGTCCTACGAGCAGTACTTC.

The V gene is TRBV5-3, the J gene TRBJ2-2; 11 bases match TRBD1. TRBV5-3 is annotated as an ORF whose role is uncertain. V was clipped by 4 bases and J by 4 bases; unmatched bases: 6. The CDR3 covers 16 residues. The CDR3 nucleotides read TGTGCCAGAAGCCTGAAGGGACAGGGGGGCACCGGGGAGCTGTTTTTT. It is translated as CARSLKGQGGTGELFF.

The V call is TRBV5-6, the J call TRBJ2-3; 7 nucleotides match TRBD2. Germline assignment: CDR1 SGHDT and CDR2 YYEEEE. V gave up 6 bases and J gave up 0 bases; unmatched junction bases: 7. The CDR3 totals 15 residues. The CDR3 loop is CASTDPGGSTDTQYF. CDR3 in DNA: TGTGCCAGCACCGACCCCGGGGGGAGCACAGATACGCAGTATTTT. The full variable domain, its missing parts supplied by reference TRBV5-6 and TRBJ2-3, is DAGVTQSPTHLIKTRGQQVTLRCSPKSGHDTVSWYQQALGQGPQFIFQYYEEEERQRGNFPDRFSGHQFPNYSSELNVNALLLGDSALYLCASTDPGGSTDTQYFGPGTRLTVL.

The V call is TRBV2, the J call TRBJ2-5; D possibly corresponds to TRBD1 (5 bases). This CDR3 spans 12 amino acids. The V end was cut by 9 bases, the J end by 5 bases, with 13 bases between. Per the germline V gene, CDR1 is SNHLY and CDR2 is FYNNEI. The CDR3 sequence is CASRQSYETQYF. The DNA of the CDR3 is TGTGCCAGTCGACAGAGTTACGAGACCCAGTACTTC.

V and J are TRBV6-5 and TRBJ2-1, with 7 bases that match TRBD1. Germline CDR1 and CDR2: MNHEY and SVGAGI. The CDR3 spans 14 residues. Germline trimming cut 4 bases from V and 4 bases from J; bases unmatched to any gene: 4. The CDR3 reads CASSSGQEYNEQFF. For the CDR3, the DNA is TGTGCCAGCAGTTCCGGACAGGAATACAATGAGCAGTTCTTC.

The J gene is TRBJ1-4, the V gene TRBV5-4; 7 bases fit TRBD1. Germline trimming cut 3 bases from V and 2 bases from J; bases unmatched to any gene: 10. The CDR3 sequence is 17 residues long. Germline V gives CDR1 SGHNT, CDR2 YYREEE (reference sequence). The CDR3 nucleotides read TGTGCCAGCAGCTCATCCGGGACAGCGTATACTAATGAAAAACTGTTTTTT. It yields the protein CASSSSGTAYTNEKLFF.

The chain couples TRBV28 to TRBJ1-3; D might be TRBD1 (6 bases). V gave up 8 bases and J gave up 8 bases, with 16 bases separating them. The CDR3 has 13 residues. Germline CDR1 and CDR2: MDHEN and SYDVKM. The CDR3 here is CASYTGSLDTIYF. The CDR3 DNA reads as TGTGCCAGCTATACAGGGTCGCTGGACACCATATATTTT.

This chain uses TRBV18 with TRBJ1-2; maybe TRBD1 (5 bases). The CDR3 covers 14 residues. Trimming removed 3 bases at V and 3 bases at J, with 11 bases between. Germline-derived CDR1 and CDR2 are KGHSH and LQKENI. CDR3 amino acids: CASSPFQGDYGYTF. CDR3 bases: TGTGCCAGCTCACCTTTCCAGGGCGACTATGGCTACACCTTC.

V and J are TRBV5-1 and TRBJ2-2; 9 bases match TRBD1. V lost 3 bases and J lost 1; bases outside the gene matches: 4. CDR1 and CDR2 from the germline V gene are SGHRS and YFSETQ. The CDR3 runs 16 residues. This CDR3 reads CASSSPGQGNTGELFF. In DNA, the CDR3 is TGCGCCAGCAGCTCCCCGGGACAGGGGAACACCGGGGAGCTGTTTTTT.

The V call is TRBV18, the J call TRBJ2-1; 8 bases match TRBD2. J was trimmed by 0 bases and V by 2 bases; bases with no gene match: 9. Germline V lookup: CDR1 KGHSH, CDR2 LQKENI. The CDR3 totals 18 residues. CDR3 protein: CASSPAAGGLSSYNEQFF. CDR3 sequence (DNA): TGTGCCAGCTCACCAGCGGCGGGGGGTTTAAGCTCCTACAATGAGCAGTTCTTC.

This clone appeared a single time. The chain is built from TRBV7-2 and TRBJ1-2; D is unclear. Germline assignment: CDR1 SGHTA and CDR2 FQGNSA. V was shortened by 4 bases and J by 7 bases, with 10 bases between the two germline ends. This CDR3 is 12 amino acids long. CDR3 sequence: CASSYAGGGYTF. CDR3 in DNA: TGTGCCAGCAGCTATGCAGGTGGTGGCTACACCTTC.

J is TRBJ1-2 and V is TRBV7-9; 7 nucleotides line up with TRBD1. This CDR3 contains 15 residues. The germline CDR1 and CDR2 sequences are SEHNR and FQNEAQ (reference sequence). The V gene end was trimmed by 5 bases and the J gene end by 3 bases; junction bases not matched to a gene: 9. CDR3 amino acids: CASSDDRVGHYGYTF. The CDR3 nucleotides are TGTGCCAGCAGCGACGACAGGGTGGGTCACTATGGCTACACCTTC. Variable domain in full (rest from reference TRBV7-9 and TRBJ1-2): DTGVSQNPRHKITKRGQNVTFRCDPISEHNRLYWYRQTLGQGPEFLTYFQNEAQLEKSRLLSDRFSAERPKGSFSTLEIQRTEQGDSAMYLCASSDDRVGHYGYTFGSGTRLTVV.

This chain connects TRBV28 to TRBJ2-5; 9 bases fit TRBD1. Germline assignment: CDR1 MDHEN and CDR2 SYDVKM. Germline trimming cut 6 bases from V and 4 bases from J; bases unmatched to any gene: 9. This CDR3 is 15 amino acids long. The CDR3 region has the DNA TGTGCCAGCAGCCTGGGACAGGGAAGGGGAGAGACCCAGTACTTC. Translation gives CASSLGQGRGETQYF.

The J gene is TRBJ2-6, the V gene TRBV7-2; tentatively, D is TRBD2 (5 bases). Germline V gene data show CDR1 as SGHTA and CDR2 as FQGNSA. The CDR3 runs 16 residues. V was cut by 2 bases and J by 4 bases, with 12 bases left in between. CDR3 sequence: CASSLMASSGANVLTF. The CDR3, as DNA: TGTGCCAGCAGCTTAATGGCTAGCTCCGGGGCCAACGTCCTGACTTTC.

The chain recombines TRBV5-4 with TRBJ2-5, with a tentative D call TRBD2 (5 bases). This CDR3 contains 15 residues. The V end was cut by 1 base, the J end by 4 bases, with 14 bases between. Germline V gene data show CDR1 as SGHNT and CDR2 as YYREEE (reference sequence). DNA of the CDR3: TGTGCCAGCAGCTTGAGTTTACTAGGCGGAGAGACCCAGTACTTC. Encoded protein: CASSLSLLGGETQYF.

The CDR3 region has the DNA TGTGCCAGCAGCGCCACGGGTAGGCAGCCCCAGCATTTT. Protein: CASSATGRQPQHF. The chain recombines TRBV5-8 with TRBJ1-5; the D is unclear. The CDR3 length is 13 residues. V lost 4 bases and J lost 7, with 12 bases in between. CDR1 is SGHTS and CDR2 is YDEGEE in the germline V gene.

The rearrangement uses TRBV5-4 and TRBJ2-2; tentatively, D is TRBD1 (6 bases). V was shortened by 4 bases and J by 2 bases, with 9 bases between the two germline ends. Germline values: CDR1 SGHNT, CDR2 YYREEE (reference sequence). The CDR3 runs to 14 residues. The CDR3 sequence: CASSGTLNTGELFF. The CDR3 DNA sequence: TGTGCCAGCAGCGGGACACTAAACACCGGGGAGCTGTTTTTT. The full variable domain, completed using reference TRBV5-4 and TRBJ2-2, is ETGVTQSPTHLIKTRGQQVTLRCSSQSGHNTVSWYQQALGQGPQFIFQYYREEENGRGNFPPRFSGLQFPNYSSELNVNALELDDSALYLCASSGTLNTGELFFGEGSRLTVL.

J is TRBJ1-1 and V is TRBV6-5; D is perhaps TRBD1 (5 bases). Trimming shortened V by 0 bases and J by 1 base, and 12 bases separated the two germline ends. Germline V gene data show CDR1 as MNHEY and CDR2 as SVGAGI. The CDR3 spans 16 residues. The CDR3 sequence: CASSYSGPTGNTEAFF. CDR3 sequence (DNA): TGTGCCAGCAGTTACTCGGGGCCCACGGGGAACACTGAAGCTTTCTTT.

The chain is built from TRBV18 and TRBJ2-2; 10 bases match TRBD1. Germline values: CDR1 KGHSH, CDR2 LQKENI. The CDR3 has 19 residues. V lost 3 bases, J lost 0 bases, and 10 bases stayed unmatched. The CDR3 here is CASSPFRDRGAPNTGELFF. The DNA of the CDR3 is TGTGCCAGCTCACCGTTCCGGGACAGGGGCGCGCCGAACACCGGGGAGCTGTTTTTT.

The rearrangement uses TRBV9 and TRBJ1-1, with D unclear. CDR3 length: 16 residues. V was clipped by 0 bases and J by 0 bases, with 12 bases between them. The germline V gene has CDR1 SGDLS and CDR2 YYNGEE. CDR3 coding DNA: TGTGCCAGCAGCGTAGCTCCGTTGGAGGTGAACACTGAAGCTTTCTTT. Its protein product is CASSVAPLEVNTEAFF.

The rearrangement links TRBV18 to TRBJ1-1; tentative D call: TRBD1 (6 bases). The CDR3 runs to 15 residues. CDR1 and CDR2 (germline): KGHSH, LQKENI. Trimming removed 4 bases from V and 1 base from J, with 13 bases in between. This CDR3 is CASSLPGTKNTEAFF. The CDR3 coding sequence is TGTGCCAGCTCACTACCCGGGACAAAGAACACTGAAGCTTTCTTT.

To note about this clone: One junction end does not reproduce the germline sequence, and a read error may be involved. The rearrangement links TRBV2 to TRBJ2-7; D is unclear. Per the germline V gene, CDR1 is SNHLY and CDR2 is FYNNEI. The CDR3 is 13 amino acids. This chain's CDR3 is CAGSEAGFYEQYF. The CDR3 coding sequence is TGTGCCGGCAGTGAGGCAGGATTCTACGAGCAGTACTTC.

With regard to this clone: Additional DNA sequences in this sample encode the identical CDR3. The V call is TRBV28, the J call TRBJ1-5; D perhaps matches TRBD1 (6 bases). The V end lost 5 bases, the J end lost 3 bases, and 20 bases lay between the germline ends. The CDR3 totals 17 residues. CDR1 and CDR2 from the germline V gene are MDHEN and SYDVKM. The CDR3 bases are TGTGCCAGCAGTCTCCCACGACAGGCCGGATACAATCAGCCCCAGCATTTT. It translates to CASSLPRQAGYNQPQHF. The variable domain in full, with the rest retrieved from reference TRBV28 and TRBJ1-5, is DVKVTQSSRYLVKRTGEKVFLECVQDMDHENMFWYRQDPGLGLRLIYFSYDVKMKEKGDIPEGYSVSREKKERFSLILESASTNQTSMYLCASSLPRQAGYNQPQHFGDGTRLSIL.

The genes are TRBV7-2 and TRBJ1-2, with 8 positions matching TRBD1. This CDR3 region has 16 residues. Germline V gives CDR1 SGHTA, CDR2 FQGNSA. Trimming took 3 bases from V and 3 from J; bases not matched to a gene: 9. Here the CDR3 DNA reads TGTGCCAGCAGCTTGGGGGGGACAGGAGGTGACTATGGCTACACCTTC. It codes for CASSLGGTGGDYGYTF.

J is TRBJ1-6 and V is TRBV7-2, with 7 bases identical to TRBD1. Germline trimming cut 4 bases from V and 5 bases from J; bases unmatched to any gene: 5. CDR1 SGHTA and CDR2 FQGNSA come from the germline V gene. The CDR3 length is 15 residues. In nucleotides, the CDR3 is TGTGCCAGCAGCTGGCGACAGGGCAATAATTCACCCCTCCACTTT. Amino acid sequence: CASSWRQGNNSPLHF. Variable domain in full (rest from reference TRBV7-2 and TRBJ1-6): GAGVSQSPSNKVTEKGKDVELRCDPISGHTALYWYRQSLGQGLEFLIYFQGNSAPDKSGLPSDRFSAERTGGSVSTLTIQRTQQEDSAVYLCASSWRQGNNSPLHFGNGTRLTVT.

This clone has just one count. This chain uses TRBV11-1 with TRBJ1-6; 11 bases match TRBD1. Germline assignment: CDR1 SGHAT and CDR2 FQDESV (reference sequence). V lost 4 bases to trimming and J lost 7 bases; unmatched junction nucleotides: 9. The CDR3 length is 17 residues. The CDR3 bases are TGTGCCAGCAGCTCATGGACAGGGGGCGCAAAAAATTCACCCCTCCACTTT. Protein sequence: CASSSWTGGAKNSPLHF. Full variable domain (missing parts from reference TRBV11-1 and TRBJ1-6): EAEVAQSPRYKITEKSQAVAFWCDPISGHATLYWYRQILGQGPELLVQFQDESVVDDSQLPKDRFSAERLKGVDSTLKIQPAELGDSAMYLCASSSWTGGAKNSPLHFGNGTRLTVT.

The chain couples TRBV7-3 to TRBJ2-5; D possibly corresponds to TRBD1 (5 bases). CDR1 is SGHTA, CDR2 FQGTGA, per germline. The CDR3 has 15 amino acids. V was clipped by 1 base and J by 1 base, with 10 bases between them. DNA for the CDR3: TGTGCCAGCAGCTTAAATAGGGGATCCCAAGAGACCCAGTACTTC. It is translated as CASSLNRGSQETQYF.